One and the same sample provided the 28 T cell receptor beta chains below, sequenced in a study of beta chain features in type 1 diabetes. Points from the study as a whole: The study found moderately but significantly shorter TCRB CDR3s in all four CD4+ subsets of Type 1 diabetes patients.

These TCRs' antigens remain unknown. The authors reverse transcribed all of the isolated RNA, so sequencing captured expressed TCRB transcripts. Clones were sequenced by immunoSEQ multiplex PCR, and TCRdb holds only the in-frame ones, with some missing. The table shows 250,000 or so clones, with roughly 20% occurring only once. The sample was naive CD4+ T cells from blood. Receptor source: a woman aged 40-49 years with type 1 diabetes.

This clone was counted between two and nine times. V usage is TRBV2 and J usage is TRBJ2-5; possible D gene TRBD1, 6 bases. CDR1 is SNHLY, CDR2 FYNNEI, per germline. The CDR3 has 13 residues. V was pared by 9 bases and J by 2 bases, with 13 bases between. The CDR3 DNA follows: TGTGCCAGACAGGGAATGGGACAAGAGACCCAGTACTTC. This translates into CARQGMGQETQYF.

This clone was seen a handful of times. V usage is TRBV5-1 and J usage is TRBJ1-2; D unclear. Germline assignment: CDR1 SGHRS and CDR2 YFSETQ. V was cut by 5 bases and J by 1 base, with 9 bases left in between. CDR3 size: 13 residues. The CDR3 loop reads CASSPPGNYGYTF. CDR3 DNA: TGCGCCAGCAGTCCTCCGGGTAACTATGGCTACACCTTC.

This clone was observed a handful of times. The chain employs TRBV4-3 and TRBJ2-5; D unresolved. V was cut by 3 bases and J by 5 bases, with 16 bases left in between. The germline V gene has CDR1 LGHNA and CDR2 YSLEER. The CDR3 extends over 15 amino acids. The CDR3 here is CASSHLRSGGETQYF. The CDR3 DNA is TGCGCCAGCAGCCACCTACGGTCGGGTGGGGAGACCCAGTACTTC.

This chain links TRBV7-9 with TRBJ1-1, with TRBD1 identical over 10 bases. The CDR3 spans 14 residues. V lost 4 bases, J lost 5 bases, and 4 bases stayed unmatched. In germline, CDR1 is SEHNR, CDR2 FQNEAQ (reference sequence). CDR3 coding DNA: TGTGCCAGCAGCTGGGGACAGGGGAGGACTGAAGCTTTCTTT. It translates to CASSWGQGRTEAFF.

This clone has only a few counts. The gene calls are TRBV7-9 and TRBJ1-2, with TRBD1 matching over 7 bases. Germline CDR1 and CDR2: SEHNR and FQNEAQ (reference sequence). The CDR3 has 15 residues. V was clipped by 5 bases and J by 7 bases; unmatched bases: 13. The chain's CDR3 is CASSPSGQQIGGYTF. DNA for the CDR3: TGTGCCAGCAGCCCCTCGGGACAGCAAATAGGTGGCTACACCTTC.

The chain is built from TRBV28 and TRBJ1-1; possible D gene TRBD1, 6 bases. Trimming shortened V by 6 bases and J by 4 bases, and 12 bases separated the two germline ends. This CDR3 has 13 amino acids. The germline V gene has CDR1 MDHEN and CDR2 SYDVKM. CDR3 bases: TGTGCCAGCAGCTCTCCACAGGGCACTGAAGCTTTCTTT. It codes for CASSSPQGTEAFF.

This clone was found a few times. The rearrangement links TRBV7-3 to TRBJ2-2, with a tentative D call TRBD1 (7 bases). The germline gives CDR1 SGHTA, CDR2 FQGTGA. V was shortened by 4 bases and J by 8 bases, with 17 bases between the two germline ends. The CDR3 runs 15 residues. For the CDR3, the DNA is TGTGCCAGCAGCTCCCCACTGACAGGGACTGGGGAGCTGTTTTTT. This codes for CASSSPLTGTGELFF.

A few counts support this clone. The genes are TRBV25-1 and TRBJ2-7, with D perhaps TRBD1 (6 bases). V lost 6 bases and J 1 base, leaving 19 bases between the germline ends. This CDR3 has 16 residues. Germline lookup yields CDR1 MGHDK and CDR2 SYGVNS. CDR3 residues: CASRPLPGDDSYEQYF. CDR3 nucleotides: TGTGCCAGCAGGCCTTTACCAGGGGACGATTCCTACGAGCAGTACTTC.

CDR3: CSVGLRLRGTDTQYF. CDR3 DNA sequence: TGCAGCGTTGGCCTAAGACTGAGGGGGACAGATACGCAGTATTTT. The gene calls are TRBV29-1 and TRBJ2-3; possibly TRBD1 for D (6 bases). The ends were cut back, 4 bases at V and 3 bases at J, with 17 bases in the middle. The V gene's germline CDR1 is SQVTM and CDR2 ANQGSEA. CDR3 length: 15 residues.

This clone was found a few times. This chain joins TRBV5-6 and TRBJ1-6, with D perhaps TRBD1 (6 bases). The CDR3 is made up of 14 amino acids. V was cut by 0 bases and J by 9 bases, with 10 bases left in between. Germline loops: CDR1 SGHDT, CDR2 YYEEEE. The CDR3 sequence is CASSLGRGRSPLHF. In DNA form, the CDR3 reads TGTGCCAGCAGCTTGGGCAGGGGACGTTCACCCCTCCACTTT.

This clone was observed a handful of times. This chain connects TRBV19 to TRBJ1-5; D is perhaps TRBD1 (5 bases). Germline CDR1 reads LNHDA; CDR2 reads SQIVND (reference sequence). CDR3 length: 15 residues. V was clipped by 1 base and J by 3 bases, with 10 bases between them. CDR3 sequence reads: CASSIGGTLNQPQHF. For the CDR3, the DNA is TGTGCCAGTAGTATAGGGGGCACCCTCAATCAGCCCCAGCATTTT.

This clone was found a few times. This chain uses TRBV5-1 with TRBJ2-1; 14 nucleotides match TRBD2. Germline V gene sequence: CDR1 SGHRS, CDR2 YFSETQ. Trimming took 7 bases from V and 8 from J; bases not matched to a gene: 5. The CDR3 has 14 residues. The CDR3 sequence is CASFPGLAGDEQFF. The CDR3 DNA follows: TGCGCCAGCTTCCCGGGACTAGCGGGGGATGAGCAGTTCTTC.

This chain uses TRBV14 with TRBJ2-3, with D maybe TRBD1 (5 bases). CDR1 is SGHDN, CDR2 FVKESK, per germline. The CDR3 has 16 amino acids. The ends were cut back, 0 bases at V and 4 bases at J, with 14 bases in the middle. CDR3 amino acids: CASSQDLGRVPDTQYF. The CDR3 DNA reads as TGTGCCAGCAGCCAAGATCTAGGCAGGGTTCCAGATACGCAGTATTTT.

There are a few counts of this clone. CDR3 protein: CASSFTGVSGYTF. CDR3 nucleotide sequence: TGTGCCAGCAGCTTTACAGGGGTCAGTGGCTACACCTTC. The V call is TRBV5-6, the J call TRBJ1-2; 7 nucleotides line up with TRBD1. The CDR3 runs 13 residues. J was trimmed by 7 bases and V by 2 bases; bases with no gene match: 5. CDR1 SGHDT and CDR2 YYEEEE come from the germline V gene. Variable domain in full (rest from reference TRBV5-6 and TRBJ1-2): DAGVTQSPTHLIKTRGQQVTLRCSPKSGHDTVSWYQQALGQGPQFIFQYYEEEERQRGNFPDRFSGHQFPNYSSELNVNALLLGDSALYLCASSFTGVSGYTFGSGTRLTVV.

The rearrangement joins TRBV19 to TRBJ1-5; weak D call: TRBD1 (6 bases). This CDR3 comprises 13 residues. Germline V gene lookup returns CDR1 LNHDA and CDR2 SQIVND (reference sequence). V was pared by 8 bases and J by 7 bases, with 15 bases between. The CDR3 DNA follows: TGTGCCAGTCAACTGGGGGGGCGGCAGCCCCAGCATTTT. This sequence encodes CASQLGGRQPQHF.

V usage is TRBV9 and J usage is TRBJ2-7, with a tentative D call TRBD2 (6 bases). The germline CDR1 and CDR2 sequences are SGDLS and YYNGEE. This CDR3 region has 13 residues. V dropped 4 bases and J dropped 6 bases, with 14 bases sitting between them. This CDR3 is CASSRDAGGEQYF. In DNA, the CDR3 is TGTGCCAGCAGCCGCGACGCCGGGGGCGAGCAGTACTTC.

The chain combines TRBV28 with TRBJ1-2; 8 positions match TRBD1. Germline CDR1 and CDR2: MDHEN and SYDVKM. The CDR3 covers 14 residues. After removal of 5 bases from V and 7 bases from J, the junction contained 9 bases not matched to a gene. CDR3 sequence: CASSLGAGGRGYTF. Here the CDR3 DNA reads TGTGCCAGCAGTCTTGGGGCAGGGGGCCGTGGCTACACCTTC.

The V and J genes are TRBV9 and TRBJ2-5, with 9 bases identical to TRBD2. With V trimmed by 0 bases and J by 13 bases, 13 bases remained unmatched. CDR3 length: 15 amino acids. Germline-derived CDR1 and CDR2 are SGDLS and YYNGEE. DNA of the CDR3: TGTGCCAGCAGCGTAGGGCCTAGCGGGACCCCCGGGACGTACTTC. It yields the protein CASSVGPSGTPGTYF.

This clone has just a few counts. Here the CDR3 reads CASSQEGARGSYGYTF. CDR3 sequence (DNA): TGTGCCAGCAGCCAAGAAGGTGCCAGGGGATCATATGGCTACACCTTC. This chain uses TRBV4-2 with TRBJ1-2, with D perhaps matching TRBD1 (6 bases). V gave up 0 bases and J gave up 5 bases, with 16 bases separating them. The CDR3 has 16 amino acids. Germline assignment: CDR1 LGHNA and CDR2 YNFKEQ.

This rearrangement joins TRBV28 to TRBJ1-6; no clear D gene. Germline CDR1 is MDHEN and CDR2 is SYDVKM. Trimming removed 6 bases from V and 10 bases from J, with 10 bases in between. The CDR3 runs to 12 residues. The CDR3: CASRAGISPLHF. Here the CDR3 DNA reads TGTGCCAGCAGAGCGGGGATCTCACCCCTCCACTTT.

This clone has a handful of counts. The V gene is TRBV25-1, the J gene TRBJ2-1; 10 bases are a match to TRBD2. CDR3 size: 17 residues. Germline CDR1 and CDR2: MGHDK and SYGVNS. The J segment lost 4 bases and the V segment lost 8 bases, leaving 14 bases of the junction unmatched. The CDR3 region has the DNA TGTGCCAGCGGGTCCTTGGTAGCGGGGGGCCCATACAATGAGCAGTTCTTC. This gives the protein CASGSLVAGGPYNEQFF.

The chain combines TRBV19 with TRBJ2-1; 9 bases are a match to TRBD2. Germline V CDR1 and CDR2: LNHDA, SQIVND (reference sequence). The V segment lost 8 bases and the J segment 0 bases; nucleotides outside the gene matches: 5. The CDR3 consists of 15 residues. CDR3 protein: CASAYSGSSYNEQFF. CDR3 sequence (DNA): TGTGCCAGTGCCTATAGCGGGAGCTCCTACAATGAGCAGTTCTTC.

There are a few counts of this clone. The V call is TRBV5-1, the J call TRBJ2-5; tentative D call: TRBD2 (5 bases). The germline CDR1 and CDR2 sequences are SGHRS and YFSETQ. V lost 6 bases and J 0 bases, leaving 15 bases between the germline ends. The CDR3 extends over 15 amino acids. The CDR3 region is CASTDPVRDQETQYF. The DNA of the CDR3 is TGCGCCAGCACAGACCCGGTGAGGGACCAAGAGACCCAGTACTTC.

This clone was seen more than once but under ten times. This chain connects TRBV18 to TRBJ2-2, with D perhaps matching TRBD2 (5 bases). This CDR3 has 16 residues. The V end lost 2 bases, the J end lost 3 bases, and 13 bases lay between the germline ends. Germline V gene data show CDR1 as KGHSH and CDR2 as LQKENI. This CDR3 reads CASSPGTSGDTGELFF. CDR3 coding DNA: TGTGCCAGCTCACCAGGTACCAGCGGCGACACCGGGGAGCTGTTTTTT.

The CDR3 protein is CASSVGAGGFHNEQFF. The CDR3 bases are TGCGCCAGCAGCGTAGGAGCGGGAGGGTTTCACAATGAGCAGTTCTTC. This rearrangement joins TRBV5-1 to TRBJ2-1, with TRBD2 matching 10 bases. Germline V lookup: CDR1 SGHRS, CDR2 YFSETQ. J lost 5 bases, V lost 4 bases, and 9 bases had no gene match. The CDR3 covers 16 residues.

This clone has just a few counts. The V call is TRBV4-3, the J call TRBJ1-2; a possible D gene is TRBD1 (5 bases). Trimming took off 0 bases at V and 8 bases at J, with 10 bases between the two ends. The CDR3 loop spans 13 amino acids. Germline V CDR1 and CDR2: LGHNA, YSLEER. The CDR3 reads CASSQDQGRGYTF. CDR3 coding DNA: TGCGCCAGCAGCCAAGACCAGGGTAGGGGCTACACCTTC.

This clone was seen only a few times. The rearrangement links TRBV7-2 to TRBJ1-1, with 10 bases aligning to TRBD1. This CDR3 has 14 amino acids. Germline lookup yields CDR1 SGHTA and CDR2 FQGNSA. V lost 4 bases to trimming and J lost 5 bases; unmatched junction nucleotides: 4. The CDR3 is CASSSRQGATEAFF. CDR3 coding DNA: TGTGCCAGCAGCTCTCGACAGGGGGCGACTGAAGCTTTCTTT.

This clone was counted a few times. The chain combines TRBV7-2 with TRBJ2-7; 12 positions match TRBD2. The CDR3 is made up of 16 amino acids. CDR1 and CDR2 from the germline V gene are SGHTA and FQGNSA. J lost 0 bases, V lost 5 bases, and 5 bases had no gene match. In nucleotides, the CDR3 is TGTGCCAGCAGCCCTAGCGGGGGGGCCCTCTCCTACGAGCAGTACTTC. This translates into CASSPSGGALSYEQYF.